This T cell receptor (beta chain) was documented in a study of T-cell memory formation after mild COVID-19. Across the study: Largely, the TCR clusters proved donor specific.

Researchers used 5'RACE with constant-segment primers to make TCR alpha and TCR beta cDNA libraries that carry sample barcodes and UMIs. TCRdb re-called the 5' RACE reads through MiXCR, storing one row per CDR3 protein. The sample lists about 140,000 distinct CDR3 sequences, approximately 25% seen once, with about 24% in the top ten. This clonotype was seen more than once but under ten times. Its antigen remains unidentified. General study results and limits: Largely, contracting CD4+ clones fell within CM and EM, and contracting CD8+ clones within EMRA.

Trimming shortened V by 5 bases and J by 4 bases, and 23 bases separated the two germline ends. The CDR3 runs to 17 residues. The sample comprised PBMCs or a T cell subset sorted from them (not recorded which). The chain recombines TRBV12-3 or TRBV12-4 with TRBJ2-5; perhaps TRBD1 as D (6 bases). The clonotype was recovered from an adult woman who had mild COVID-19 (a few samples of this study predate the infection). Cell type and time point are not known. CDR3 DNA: TGTGCCAGCAGTCGAGAGGGGGTAGAGGCAGGTAGAGAGACCCAGTACTTC. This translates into CASSREGVEAGRETQYF.